The source of this T cell receptor beta chain is a study of T cells in localized non-small cell lung cancer. Overall study findings and caveats: Patients showing higher blood T cell density tended to see longer overall survival. Tumor samples were not multi-region, leaving intratumor heterogeneity unexcluded. Maximal T cell clonality occurred in uninvolved adjacent lung, with tumor ranking below it. Appearance in adjacent lung was seen for a median around 61 of the top 100 tumor clones.

Remarks on this clone: Its antigen is not identified.

The table came from immunoSEQ multiplex PCR; TCRdb's copy has only in-frame clones and leaves some out. The sample holds some 11,000 clones, roughly half seen once. This CDR3 region has 16 residues. The origin of this receptor is a woman aged 40-69 years with stage II squamous cell lung carcinoma. The sample consisted of lymph node tissue, taken before any cancer treatment. This chain uses TRBV12-1 with TRBJ2-7; TRBD2, as called in the table, went unchecked against the DNA. TRBV12-1 is a known pseudogene. The CDR3: CASSILGLTLSYEQYF. The DNA of the CDR3 is TGTGCCAGCAGCATTTTAGGACTGACACTCTCCTACGAGCAGTACTTC.